This T cell receptor (beta chain) was sequenced in a study of regulatory T cells in long-lasting Graves disease. Arm-PCR of CDR3 regions and iRepertoire HTBI primers were the basis on which TCR beta libraries were built. MiXCR, run by TCRdb on the multiplex PCR reads, gives a single entry per CDR3 protein. This table holds a few hundred thousand distinct CDR3 sequences, approximately 10% found once. Regarding time point: newly diagnosed GD, antithyroid drugs for less than 3 months. PBMC-extracted RNA yielded the TCR library. This clonotype came up many times. This same sample was also taken into another study, of T cells in Graves' hyperthyroidism and ophthalmopathy. From that paper: First-round RT-PCR of the TCR CDR3 relied on the HTBI primer set.

The specimen comprised peripheral blood mononuclear cells (PBMCs), sampled at new diagnosis, from a patient treated with antithyroid drugs. This clonotype originated in a woman under 30 with Graves disease.

The CDR3 reads CSASADTQYF. The CDR3 bases are TGCAGTGCTAGCGCAGATACGCAGTATTTT. The chain carries TRBV20-1 and TRBJ2-3, with D unclear. The germline gives CDR1 DFQATT, CDR2 SNEGSKA (reference sequence). V dropped 3 bases and J dropped 4 bases, with 2 bases sitting between them. The CDR3 extends over 10 amino acids.